This TCR beta chain was observed in a study of blood T cells in healthy people across ages. Next came a second PCR, run for 7 to 11 cycles, which used a sample-barcoded 5' primer along with a J-beta primer mix. TCRdb re-called the 5' RACE reads through MiXCR, storing one row per CDR3 protein. Seen here are hundreds of thousands of distinct CDR3 sequences, 20% to 30% observed once, and the top ten hold under 10%. This clonotype has a handful of counts. The CDR3 covers 13 residues. The germline V gene has CDR1 SEHNR and CDR2 FQNEAQ (reference sequence). V gave up 5 bases and J gave up 8 bases; unmatched junction bases: 6. The sample also formed part of further work on T cells of mothers and their children. This second study says: Whether pairs are related or unrelated, thymic selection shapes their TCR recombination output in much the same way.

This chain links TRBV7-9 with TRBJ2-1; 7 positions match TRBD2. This clonotype was obtained from a boy between 5 and 17 years old in good health. Material for sequencing was blood. In DNA, the CDR3 is TGTGCCAGCAGCATGCGGGAGAACCATGAGCAGTTCTTC. Translation gives CASSMRENHEQFF.